A selection of T cell receptor beta chains follows, all from one sample in a study of graft-versus-host responses after intestinal transplantation. Sequencing was performed with immunoSEQ multiplex PCR; in TCRdb, only in-frame clones are kept and a portion is missing. Among 62,000 or so clones listed, roughly nine tenths were seen once. These TCRs' antigens remain unknown. This specimen was unstimulated CD8+ T cells sorted from spleen or lymph node cells, taken before transplant. These receptors came from a human donor who was the organ donor for an intestinal transplant. Each CDR3 is given with its conserved first and last residue. A D gene is named only where the DNA matches it firmly. Some rows mark clone size as missing; the rest say once, few, many or name a class of expanded clone.

size	D	V	J	CDR3	DNA
NA	NA	TRBV19	TRBJ1-5	CASSIIPNQPQHF	TGTGCCAGTAGTATCATTCCCAATCAGCCCCAGCATTTT
NA	TRBD2	TRBV15	TRBJ2-7	CATSPSGTPGPYEQYF	TGTGCCACCAGCCCTAGCGGGACCCCGGGCCCCTACGAGCAGTACTTC
NA	NA	TRBV5-6	TRBJ1-1	CASTGNTEAFF	TGTGCCAGCACCGGGAACACTGAAGCTTTCTTT
NA	NA	TRBV13	TRBJ2-3	CASSPRQTRTDTQYF	TGTGCCAGCAGCCCCCGACAGACACGCACAGATACGCAGTATTTT
NA	TRBD1	TRBV9	TRBJ2-1	CASSPGWTGGRSSYNEQFF	TGTGCCAGCAGCCCCGGGTGGACAGGGGGTAGGAGCTCCTACAATGAGCAGTTCTTC
once	NA	TRBV30	TRBJ2-7	CAWSGMGDPYEQYF	TGTGCCTGGAGTGGCATGGGAGATCCCTACGAGCAGTACTTC
once	NA	TRBV27	TRBJ2-7	CASSLKRVGYEQYF	TGTGCCAGCAGTTTAAAGCGGGTCGGCTACGAGCAGTACTTC
once	NA	TRBV4-1	TRBJ2-1	CASSPAPPGSSYNEQFF	TGCGCCAGCAGTCCCGCTCCTCCAGGAAGCTCCTACAATGAGCAGTTCTTC
once	TRBD1	TRBV27	TRBJ1-2	CASSSPGQDLYGYTF	TGTGCCAGCAGTTCACCGGGACAGGACCTTTATGGCTACACCTTC
NA	TRBD2	TRBV13	TRBJ2-7	CASSSRLAGAILFF	TGTGCCAGCAGCTCCCGACTAGCGGGAGCCATTTTATTTTTC
NA	TRBD2	TRBV11-2	TRBJ2-7	CASSFGSGPAYEQYF	TGTGCCAGCAGCTTCGGTAGCGGGCCAGCCTACGAGCAGTACTTC
NA	TRBD1	TRBV5-6	TRBJ1-4	CASSLWTGDTTNEKLFF	TGTGCCAGCAGCTTGTGGACAGGGGATACAACTAATGAAAAACTGTTTTTT
NA	NA	TRBV14	TRBJ1-1	CASSQATGMNTEAFF	TGTGCCAGCAGCCAGGCGACAGGAATGAACACTGAAGCTTTCTTT
NA	TRBD1	TRBV13	TRBJ2-4	CASSLGMTGRIKNIQYF	TGTGCCAGCAGCTTAGGAATGACAGGGCGGATCAAAAACATTCAGTACTTC
NA	NA	TRBV6-8	TRBJ2-7	CASSLGLTYEQYF	TGTGCCAGCAGCTTGGGCCTCACCTACGAGCAGTACTTC